This T cell receptor beta chain was captured by sequencing in a study of early T cells in non-severe SARS-CoV-2 infection. The CDR3 has 17 amino acids. Per the germline V gene, CDR1 is MGHRA and CDR2 is YSYEKL. V gave up 0 bases and J gave up 0 bases, with 12 bases separating them. Each CDR3 protein gets one entry after TCRdb re-called the 5' RACE reads with MiXCR. The sample consists of approximately 66,000 distinct CDR3 sequences, around 13% of them appearing once. The receptor's source is an adult who was a healthcare worker with PCR-confirmed SARS-CoV-2 infection or an uninfected control (not recorded which). What was sequenced was whole blood. V is TRBV4-1 and J is TRBJ1-3; possibly TRBD1 for D (6 bases). This chain's CDR3 is CASSQDSQGHSGNTIYF. In DNA form, the CDR3 reads TGCGCCAGCAGCCAAGATTCTCAGGGGCACTCTGGAAACACCATATATTTT.